The 14 T cell receptor beta chains below were found in one sample sequenced in a study of T cell changes during pregnancy in multiple sclerosis. Clones were sequenced by immunoSEQ multiplex PCR, and TCRdb holds only the in-frame ones, with some missing. Altogether 65,000 to 95,000 clones are present, roughly 91% being singletons, with the ten largest covering 2.5% to 3%. Sequenced material: peripheral blood, taken after pregnancy. Source of these receptors: a female donor in good health, enrolled as a control in a pregnancy study.

This chain joins TRBV27 and TRBJ2-5; D unresolved. The CDR3 consists of 14 residues. In germline, CDR1 is MNHEY, CDR2 SMNVEV (reference sequence). V shed 6 bases and J shed 0 bases, with 11 bases lying between them. DNA of the CDR3: TGTGCCAGCAGGGGCCGACCCAACCAAGAGACCCAGTACTTC. Translating gives CASRGRPNQETQYF.

There are a few counts of this clone. The chain uses TRBV4-3 and TRBJ2-5, with D unresolved. Germline V gene lookup returns CDR1 LGHNA and CDR2 YSLEER. This CDR3 spans 14 amino acids. The V gene lost 0 bases and the J gene lost 3 bases, with 8 bases spanning the gap. The CDR3 reads CASSQEGVKETQYF. CDR3 in DNA: TGCGCCAGCAGCCAAGAGGGCGTAAAAGAGACCCAGTACTTC.

The chain carries TRBV6-5 and TRBJ2-7; 8 bases are a match to TRBD1. CDR3 length: 15 amino acids. The trim removed 4 bases at V and 3 bases at J, leaving 8 bases unmatched. Germline loops: CDR1 MNHEY, CDR2 SVGAGI. CDR3 coding DNA: TGTGCCAGCAGTTCCTCACAGGGGGTGCACTACGAGCAGTACTTC. Protein product: CASSSSQGVHYEQYF.

The rearrangement joins TRBV5-8 to TRBJ1-5; no firm D call. This CDR3 comprises 13 residues. The germline V and J ends were trimmed by 2 bases and 5 bases, with 8 bases remaining between them. CDR1 and CDR2 (germline): SGHTS, YDEGEE. CDR3 region: CASSFGMDQPQHF. DNA for the CDR3: TGTGCCAGCAGCTTTGGCATGGATCAGCCCCAGCATTTT.

The chain links TRBV27 to TRBJ1-1; 8 bases match TRBD1. After removal of 4 bases from V and 10 bases from J, the junction contained 14 bases not matched to a gene. The CDR3 contains 15 residues. Per the germline V gene, CDR1 is MNHEY and CDR2 is SMNVEV (reference sequence). CDR3 in DNA: TGTGCCAGCAGTTCCCTGGACAGGGAGGGCGTTGGAGCTTTCTTT. The encoded protein is CASSSLDREGVGAFF.

The genes are TRBV29-1 and TRBJ1-4; D is unclear. Deletions cut 4 bases from V and 5 bases from J, with 11 bases between. This CDR3 is built from 13 residues. The germline V gene encodes CDR1 SQVTM and CDR2 ANQGSEA. The CDR3 nucleotides are TGCAGCGTTGCGACACCCCCAAATGAAAAACTGTTTTTT. Its translation: CSVATPPNEKLFF.

The rearrangement joins TRBV7-3 to TRBJ2-1; TRBD2 matches 13 bases. The V gene end was trimmed by 5 bases and the J gene end by 7 bases; junction bases not matched to a gene: 11. The germline CDR1 and CDR2 sequences are SGHTA and FQGTGA. The CDR3 runs to 17 residues. This chain's CDR3 is CASSMTSGRPETNEQFF. CDR3 nucleotide sequence: TGTGCCAGCAGCATGACTAGCGGGAGGCCCGAGACGAATGAGCAGTTCTTC. Based on the CDR3 plus reference TRBV7-3 and TRBJ2-1, the full variable domain is GAGVSQTPSNKVTEKGKYVELRCDPISGHTALYWYRQSLGQGPEFLIYFQGTGAADDSGLPNDRFFAVRPEGSVSTLKIQRTERGDSAVYLCASSMTSGRPETNEQFFGPGTRLTVL.

J is TRBJ2-3 and V is TRBV27; 9 nucleotides match TRBD2. V lost 1 base to trimming and J lost 6 bases; unmatched junction nucleotides: 8. Germline V CDR1 and CDR2: MNHEY, SMNVEV (reference sequence). The CDR3 spans 16 residues. The CDR3 region is CASSLFAGGSYDTQYF. The CDR3 region has the DNA TGTGCCAGCAGTTTATTTGCGGGGGGGTCATATGATACGCAGTATTTT.

The J gene is TRBJ2-5, the V gene TRBV29-1, with 8 nucleotides matching TRBD1. This CDR3 has 13 residues. Germline values: CDR1 SQVTM, CDR2 ANQGSEA. V was clipped by 7 bases and J by 4 bases; unmatched bases: 8. The CDR3 sequence is CSAQGVGTETQYF. The CDR3 nucleotides are TGCAGCGCACAGGGGGTGGGTACAGAGACCCAGTACTTC.

The table lists this clone with a count of one. The genes are TRBV23-1 and TRBJ1-5, with D possibly matching TRBD1 (6 bases). TRBV23-1 is classed as an ORF, of uncertain function. The V end lost 3 bases, the J end lost 4 bases, and 19 bases lay between the germline ends. This CDR3 comprises 17 residues. Here the CDR3 DNA reads TGCGCCAGCAGTCACGGAAACAAGGACAGATTGAATCAGCCCCAGCATTTT. Residues: CASSHGNKDRLNQPQHF.

This clone was observed a few times. This sequence joins TRBV7-9 and TRBJ1-2; a possible D gene is TRBD1 (6 bases). Germline lookup yields CDR1 SEHNR and CDR2 FQNEAQ (reference sequence). This CDR3 is built from 13 residues. The germline V and J ends were trimmed by 4 bases and 4 bases, with 10 bases remaining between them. The CDR3 is CASSSDRTYGYTF. In DNA form, the CDR3 reads TGTGCCAGCAGCTCTGACAGGACCTATGGCTACACCTTC.

V gene TRBV6-5 combines with J gene TRBJ2-7; possibly TRBD2 for D (5 bases). The CDR3 is 13 residues long. Germline CDR1 is MNHEY and CDR2 is SVGAGI. V shed 4 bases and J shed 1 base, with 8 bases lying between them. The CDR3 loop is CASSSPGSYEQYF. Written as DNA, the CDR3 is TGTGCCAGCAGTTCTCCGGGATCCTACGAGCAGTACTTC.

This clone was recorded a few times. This chain joins TRBV18 and TRBJ1-1; weak D call: TRBD1 (5 bases). V lost 3 bases to trimming and J lost 2 bases, with 13 bases between them. This CDR3 is 15 amino acids long. Germline CDR1 is KGHSH and CDR2 is LQKENI. The CDR3 loop is CASSPLGVQNTEAFF. The CDR3 DNA reads TGTGCCAGCTCACCTTTAGGGGTCCAAAACACTGAAGCTTTCTTT.

This clone was detected once. This chain uses TRBV30 with TRBJ1-2; the match to TRBD1 covers 7 bases. V lost 4 bases and J lost 3; bases outside the gene matches: 14. Germline values: CDR1 GTSNPN, CDR2 SVGIG (reference sequence). The CDR3 is made up of 16 amino acids. The DNA for the CDR3 is TGTGCCTGGACGTACCGGGACAGTCGGGCCTACTATGGCTACACCTTC. Protein sequence: CAWTYRDSRAYYGYTF.